Following are 3 T cell receptor beta chains from one sample sequenced in a study of T cell responses to AZD1222 COVID-19 vaccine. The protocol was immunoSEQ multiplex PCR, while the TCRdb copy is restricted to in-frame clones and leaves out a portion. The data show 95,000 to 100,000 clones, approximately 84% seen once. This specimen was peripheral blood, taken 28 days after the second AZD1222 dose. These receptors were obtained from an adult who received the AZD1222 COVID-19 vaccine.

The chain combines TRBV7-9 with TRBJ1-1; the match to TRBD1 covers 11 bases. CDR3 size: 14 residues. Per the germline V gene, CDR1 is SEHNR and CDR2 is FQNEAQ (reference sequence). The V segment lost 3 bases and the J segment 8 bases; nucleotides outside the gene matches: 5. CDR3 loop: CASSFGQGAWEAFF. In DNA, the CDR3 is TGTGCCAGCAGCTTTGGACAGGGGGCGTGGGAAGCTTTCTTT.

This chain joins TRBV6-1 and TRBJ2-7; 7 bases match TRBD2. J lost 4 bases, V lost 1 base, and 7 bases had no gene match. The germline V gene has CDR1 MNHNS and CDR2 SASEGT. The CDR3 extends over 15 amino acids. The CDR3: CASSEDYVGGYEQYF. The CDR3 bases are TGTGCCAGCAGTGAAGACTATGTGGGGGGGTACGAGCAGTACTTC.

This clone was recorded a few times. This chain uses TRBV6-6 with TRBJ2-7; TRBD2 matches 15 bases. Trimming took 6 bases from V and 2 from J; bases not matched to a gene: 5. In germline, CDR1 is MNHNY, CDR2 SVGAGI (reference sequence). This CDR3 has 16 amino acids. The CDR3 bases are TGTGCCAGCAGCGGACTAGCGGGAGGGATCGCCTACGAGCAGTACTTC. Protein sequence: CASSGLAGGIAYEQYF.